The present T cell receptor beta chain was sequenced within a study of blood T cells in healthy people across ages. Study-wide results and limits: Unknown CMV status may confound age-related changes in expanded clones. TCR beta diversity correlated strongly with naive T cell percentage.

A J-beta primer mix and a sample-barcoded 5' primer were used in a second PCR of about 6 to 12 cycles. TCRdb independently ran MiXCR on the 5' RACE reads; one entry per CDR3 protein. The data show more than 700,000 distinct CDR3 sequences, with around half seen just once and roughly two fifths held by the top ten. The CDR3 runs to 12 residues. The germline gives CDR1 ENHRY, CDR2 SYGVKD. V was clipped by 6 bases and J by 9 bases; unmatched bases: 3. Healthy Caucasian individuals from Russia aged about 6 to 100 were enrolled as donors. Isolation yielded PBMCs, at least 6 million per sample, in every case. Points on this clonotype: What it recognizes is unknown.

The source is a man older than 75 in good health. This chain links TRBV10-3 with TRBJ2-1; TRBD1 matches at 9 bases. Material for sequencing was blood. In nucleotides, the CDR3 is TGTGCCATCAGGGGGACAGGGTTTGAGCAGTTCTTC. Protein: CAIRGTGFEQFF.